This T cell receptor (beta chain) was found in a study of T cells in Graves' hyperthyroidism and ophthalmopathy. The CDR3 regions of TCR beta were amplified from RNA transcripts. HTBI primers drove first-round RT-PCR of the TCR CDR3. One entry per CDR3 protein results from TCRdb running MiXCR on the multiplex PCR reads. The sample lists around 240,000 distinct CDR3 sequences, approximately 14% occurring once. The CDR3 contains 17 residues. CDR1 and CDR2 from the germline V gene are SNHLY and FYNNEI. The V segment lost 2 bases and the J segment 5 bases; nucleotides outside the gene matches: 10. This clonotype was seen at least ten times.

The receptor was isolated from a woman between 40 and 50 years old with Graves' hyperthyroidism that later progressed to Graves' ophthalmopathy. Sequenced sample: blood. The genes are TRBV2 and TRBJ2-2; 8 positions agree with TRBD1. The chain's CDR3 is CASSEFQGAARTGELFF. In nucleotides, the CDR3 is TGTGCCAGCAGTGAATTCCAGGGGGCTGCGAGGACCGGGGAGCTGTTTTTT.